This TCR beta chain was documented in a study of cytomegalovirus exposure and HLA in healthy donors. The wider study: Approximately 83 million unique TCRs from HLA-typed donors were held in an early data release.

With respect to this clone: The antigen remains undetermined.

Findings of the study overall: Among the most significant clusters, several appeared linked to common viral pathogens in a later analysis. Associated with HLA alleles at 0.05 false discovery rate in a later analysis were 17,000 or so TCR beta sequences. The authors assumed roughly uniform sequencing depth across donors for presence/absence analyses.

Deletions cut 3 bases from V and 2 bases from J, with 14 bases between. The germline gives CDR1 SGHTA, CDR2 FQGNSA. CDR3 length: 15 amino acids. Primers for the PCR totalled 60 Vbeta and 13 Jbeta. Profiling relied on immunoSEQ multiplex PCR, and the TCRdb table lists in-frame clones only, not all of them. The profile shows under 200,000 clones, around four fifths of them singletons. The source of this sequence is a woman aged 50 to 60 in good health and CMV-seronegative. Sequenced material: PBMCs. The gene calls are TRBV7-2 and TRBJ2-7; D is perhaps TRBD2 (6 bases). CDR3 sequence reads: CASSLGAGPTYEQYF. The CDR3 nucleotides are TGTGCCAGCAGCTTGGGAGCGGGTCCCACCTACGAGCAGTACTTC.